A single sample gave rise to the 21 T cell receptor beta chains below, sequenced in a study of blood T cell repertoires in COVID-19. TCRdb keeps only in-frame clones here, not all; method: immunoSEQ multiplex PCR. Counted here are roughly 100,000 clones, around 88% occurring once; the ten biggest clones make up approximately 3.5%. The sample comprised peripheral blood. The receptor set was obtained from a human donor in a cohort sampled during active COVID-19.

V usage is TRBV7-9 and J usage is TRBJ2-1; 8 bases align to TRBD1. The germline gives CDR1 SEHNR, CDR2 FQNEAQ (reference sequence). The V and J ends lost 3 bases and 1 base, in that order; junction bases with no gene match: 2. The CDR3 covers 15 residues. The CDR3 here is CASSFQGASYNEQFF. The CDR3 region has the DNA TGTGCCAGCAGCTTTCAGGGGGCGTCCTACAATGAGCAGTTCTTC.

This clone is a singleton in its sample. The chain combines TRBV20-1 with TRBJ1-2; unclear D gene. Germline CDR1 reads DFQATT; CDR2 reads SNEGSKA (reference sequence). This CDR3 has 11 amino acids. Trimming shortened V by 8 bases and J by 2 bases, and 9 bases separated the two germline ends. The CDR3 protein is CSTEDNYGYTF. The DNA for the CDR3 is TGCAGTACGGAGGACAACTATGGCTACACCTTC.

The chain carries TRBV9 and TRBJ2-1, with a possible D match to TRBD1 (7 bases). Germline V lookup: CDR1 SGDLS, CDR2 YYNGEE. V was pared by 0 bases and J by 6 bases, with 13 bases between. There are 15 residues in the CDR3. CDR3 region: CASSVGHRGGNEQFF. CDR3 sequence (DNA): TGTGCCAGCAGCGTAGGTCACAGGGGAGGCAATGAGCAGTTCTTC.

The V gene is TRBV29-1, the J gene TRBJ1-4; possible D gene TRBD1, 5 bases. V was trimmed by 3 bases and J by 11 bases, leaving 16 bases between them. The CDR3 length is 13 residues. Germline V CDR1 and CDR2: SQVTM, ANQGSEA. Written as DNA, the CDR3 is TGCAGCGTTGATGGGGCGGCTGGTGAGAAACTGTTTTTT. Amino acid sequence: CSVDGAAGEKLFF.

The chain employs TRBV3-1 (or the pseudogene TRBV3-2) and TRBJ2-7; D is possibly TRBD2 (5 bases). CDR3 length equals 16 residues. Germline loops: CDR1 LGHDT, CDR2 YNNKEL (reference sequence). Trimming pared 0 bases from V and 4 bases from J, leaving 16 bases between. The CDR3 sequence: CASSQDYGENKYEQYF. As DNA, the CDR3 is TGTGCCAGCAGCCAAGATTACGGGGAGAATAAATACGAGCAGTACTTC.

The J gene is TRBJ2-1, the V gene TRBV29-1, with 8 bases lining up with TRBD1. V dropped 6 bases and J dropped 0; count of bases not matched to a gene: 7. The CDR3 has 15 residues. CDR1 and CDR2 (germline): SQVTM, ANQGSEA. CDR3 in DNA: TGCAGCGTCGTTAGACAGGGGAGCTCCTACAATGAGCAGTTCTTC. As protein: CSVVRQGSSYNEQFF.

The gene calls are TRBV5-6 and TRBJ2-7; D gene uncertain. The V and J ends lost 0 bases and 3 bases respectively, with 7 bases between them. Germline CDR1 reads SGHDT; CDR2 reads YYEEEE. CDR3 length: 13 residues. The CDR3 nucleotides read TGTGCCAGCAGCTTGGCCTACAGCTACGAGCAGTACTTC. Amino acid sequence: CASSLAYSYEQYF.

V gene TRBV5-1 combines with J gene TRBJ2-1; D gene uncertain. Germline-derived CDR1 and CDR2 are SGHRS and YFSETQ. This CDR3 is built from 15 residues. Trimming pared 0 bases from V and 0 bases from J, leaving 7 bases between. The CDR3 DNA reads TGCGCCAGCAGCTTGGGTAGGAGCTCCTACAATGAGCAGTTCTTC. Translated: CASSLGRSSYNEQFF.

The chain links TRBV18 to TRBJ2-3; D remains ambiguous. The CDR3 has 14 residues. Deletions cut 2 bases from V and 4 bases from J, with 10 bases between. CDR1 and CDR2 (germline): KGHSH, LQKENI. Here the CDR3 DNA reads TGTGCCAGCTCACCAATGGCCCCGCCAGATACGCAGTATTTT. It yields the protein CASSPMAPPDTQYF.

CDR3 sequence (DNA): TGTGCCAGCAGTCAACAGGGGTCGGGTCAGCCCCAGCATTTT. Translation: CASSQQGSGQPQHF. V gene TRBV6-2 or TRBV6-3 combines with J gene TRBJ1-5, with 7 bases that match TRBD1. The germline V gene encodes CDR1 MNHEY and CDR2 SVGEGT. Unmatched junction bases numbered 7, after V lost 5 bases and J lost 6 bases. CDR3 length equals 14 residues.

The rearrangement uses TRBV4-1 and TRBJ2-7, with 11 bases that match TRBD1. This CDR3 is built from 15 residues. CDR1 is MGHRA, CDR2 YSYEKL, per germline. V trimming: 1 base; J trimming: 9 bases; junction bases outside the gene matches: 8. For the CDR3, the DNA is TGCGCCAGCAGCCAAGCTCTGGACAGGGGGCGGGTGCAGTACTTC. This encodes CASSQALDRGRVQYF.

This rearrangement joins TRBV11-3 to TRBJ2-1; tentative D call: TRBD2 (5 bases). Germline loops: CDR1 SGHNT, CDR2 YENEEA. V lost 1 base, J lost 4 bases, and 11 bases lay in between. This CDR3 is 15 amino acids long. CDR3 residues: CASSLGGNLYNEQFF. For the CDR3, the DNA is TGTGCCAGCAGCTTAGGAGGGAACCTATACAATGAGCAGTTCTTC.

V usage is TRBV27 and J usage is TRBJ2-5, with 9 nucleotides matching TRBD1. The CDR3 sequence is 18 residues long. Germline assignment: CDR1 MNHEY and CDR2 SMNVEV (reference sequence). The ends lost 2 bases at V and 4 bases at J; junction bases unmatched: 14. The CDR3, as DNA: TGTGCCAGCAGTTTAGCCCCTCCCGACAGGGGGAGGGGAGAGACCCAGTACTTC. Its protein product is CASSLAPPDRGRGETQYF.

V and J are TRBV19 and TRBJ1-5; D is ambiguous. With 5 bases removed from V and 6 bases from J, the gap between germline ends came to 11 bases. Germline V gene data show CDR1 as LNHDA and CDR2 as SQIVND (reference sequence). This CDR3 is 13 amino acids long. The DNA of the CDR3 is TGTGCCAGTAGTTCATACGAGGGTCAGCCCCAGCATTTT. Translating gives CASSSYEGQPQHF.

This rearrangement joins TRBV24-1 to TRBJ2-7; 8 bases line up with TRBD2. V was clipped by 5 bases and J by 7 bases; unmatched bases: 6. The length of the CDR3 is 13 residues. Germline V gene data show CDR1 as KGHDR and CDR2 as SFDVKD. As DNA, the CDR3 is TGTGCCACCAGTGGCGGGGGGCTCAGGGAGCAGTACTTC. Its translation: CATSGGGLREQYF.

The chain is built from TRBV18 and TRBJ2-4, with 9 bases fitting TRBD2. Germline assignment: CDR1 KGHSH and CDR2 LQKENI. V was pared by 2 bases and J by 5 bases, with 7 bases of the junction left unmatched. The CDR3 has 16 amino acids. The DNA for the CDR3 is TGTGCCAGCTCACCAGAGGAACGGACTAGCGAAAACATTCAGTACTTC. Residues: CASSPEERTSENIQYF.

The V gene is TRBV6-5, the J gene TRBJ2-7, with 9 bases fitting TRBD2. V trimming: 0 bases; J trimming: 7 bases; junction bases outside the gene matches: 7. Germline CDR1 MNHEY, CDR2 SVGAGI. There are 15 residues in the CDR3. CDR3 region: CASSYSPSGVSEQYF. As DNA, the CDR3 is TGTGCCAGCAGTTACTCTCCTAGCGGGGTTAGTGAGCAGTACTTC.

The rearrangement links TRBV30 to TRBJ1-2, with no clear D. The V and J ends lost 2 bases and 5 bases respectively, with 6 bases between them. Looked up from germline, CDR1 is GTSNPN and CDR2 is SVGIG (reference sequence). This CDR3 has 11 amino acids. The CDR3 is CAWSPGYGYTF. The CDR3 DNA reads TGTGCCTGGAGTCCGGGGTATGGCTACACCTTC.

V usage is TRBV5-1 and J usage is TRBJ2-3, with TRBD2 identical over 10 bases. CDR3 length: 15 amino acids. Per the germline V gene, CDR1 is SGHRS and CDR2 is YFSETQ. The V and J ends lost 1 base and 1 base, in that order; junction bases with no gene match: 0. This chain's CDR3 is CASSLLAGGTDTQYF. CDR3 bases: TGCGCCAGCAGCTTGCTAGCGGGAGGCACAGATACGCAGTATTTT.

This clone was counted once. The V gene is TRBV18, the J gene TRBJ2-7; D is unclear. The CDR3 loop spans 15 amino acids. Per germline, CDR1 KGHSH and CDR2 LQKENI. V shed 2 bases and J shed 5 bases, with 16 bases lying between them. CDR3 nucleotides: TGTGCCAGCTCACCAGATCTGATAGTTGCCCACGAGCAGTACTTC. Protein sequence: CASSPDLIVAHEQYF.

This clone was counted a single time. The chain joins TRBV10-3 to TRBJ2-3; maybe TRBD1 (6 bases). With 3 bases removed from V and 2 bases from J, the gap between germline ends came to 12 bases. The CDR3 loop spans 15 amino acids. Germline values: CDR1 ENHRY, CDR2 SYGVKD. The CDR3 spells CAISDSGASTDTQYF. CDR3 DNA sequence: TGTGCCATCAGTGATTCAGGGGCGTCCACAGATACGCAGTATTTT.